These T cell receptor beta chains were read from a single sample in a study of blood T cell repertoires in COVID-19. Here immunoSEQ multiplex PCR was the method, and the copy in TCRdb shows in-frame clones only, minus some. This table has approximately 68,000 clones, roughly 81% appearing once. Sequenced material: peripheral blood. Source of these receptors: a human donor in a cohort sampled during active COVID-19. Each CDR3 is given with its conserved first and last residue. The order of the fields is CDR3 DNA, CDR3 protein, D gene, V gene, clone size, J gene. A D gene is named only where the DNA matches it firmly. For some rows the clone size is stated as once, few or many, or as a class when expanded; others skip it.

CDR3nt: TGTGCCAGCAGCTTAGAGGTAGCGGGAAGGGATACGCAGTATTTT; CDR3aa: CASSLEVAGRDTQYF; d_gene: TRBD2; v_gene: TRBV11-2; abundance: -; j_gene: TRBJ2-3
CDR3nt: TGCAGCGTTGATTTAGGGGGAATGAGGGTGAAGGGCTACACCTTC; CDR3aa: CSVDLGGMRVKGYTF; d_gene: -; v_gene: TRBV29-1; abundance: -; j_gene: TRBJ1-2
CDR3nt: TGCGCCAGCAGCTTGGAACGGGGGGTTAACTATGGCTACACCTTC; CDR3aa: CASSLERGVNYGYTF; d_gene: -; v_gene: TRBV5-1; abundance: -; j_gene: TRBJ1-2
CDR3nt: TGTGCCAGCAGCTATTCCGGGACAGGGAATTCACCCCTCCACTTT; CDR3aa: CASSYSGTGNSPLHF; d_gene: TRBD1; v_gene: TRBV7-8; abundance: -; j_gene: TRBJ1-6
CDR3nt: TGTGCCAGCTCAGGGGTTGGGGGTCCAGATACGCAGTATTTT; CDR3aa: CASSGVGGPDTQYF; d_gene: -; v_gene: TRBV13; abundance: -; j_gene: TRBJ2-3
CDR3nt: TGTGCCAGCAGACCTAGCGGGACCACAGATACGCAGTATTTT; CDR3aa: CASRPSGTTDTQYF; d_gene: TRBD2; v_gene: TRBV6-6; abundance: -; j_gene: TRBJ2-3
CDR3nt: TGTGCCTGGAGTGTGAGCGGGAGGCACGAGCAGTACTTC; CDR3aa: CAWSVSGRHEQYF; d_gene: TRBD2; v_gene: TRBV30; abundance: -; j_gene: TRBJ2-7
CDR3nt: TGTGCCAGCAGCTCCCATTTCAGGGGGCGGAACACCGGGGAGCTGTTTTTT; CDR3aa: CASSSHFRGRNTGELFF; d_gene: TRBD1; v_gene: TRBV9; abundance: -; j_gene: TRBJ2-2
CDR3nt: TGTGCCAGCAGTTTAGGGACAGGGGCAACAGATACGCAGTATTTT; CDR3aa: CASSLGTGATDTQYF; d_gene: TRBD1; v_gene: TRBV27; abundance: -; j_gene: TRBJ2-3
CDR3nt: TGTGCCAGCAGCGGGGGACAGGGTTTCTATAATTCACCCCTCCACTTT; CDR3aa: CASSGGQGFYNSPLHF; d_gene: TRBD1; v_gene: TRBV7-9; abundance: -; j_gene: TRBJ1-6
CDR3nt: TGTGCCAGCAGACCCGGGACAGGGGGTTTTCAGCCCCAGCATTTT; CDR3aa: CASRPGTGGFQPQHF; d_gene: TRBD1; v_gene: TRBV27; abundance: -; j_gene: TRBJ1-5
CDR3nt: TGTGCCAGCAGCCTCGACAGGGTTCGTAACACCGGGGAGCTGTTTTTT; CDR3aa: CASSLDRVRNTGELFF; d_gene: TRBD1; v_gene: TRBV5-6; abundance: -; j_gene: TRBJ2-2
CDR3nt: TGCGCCAGCAGCTTGGTTGCGGGAAGGGCGCCAGATACGCAGTATTTT; CDR3aa: CASSLVAGRAPDTQYF; d_gene: -; v_gene: TRBV5-1; abundance: -; j_gene: TRBJ2-3
CDR3nt: TGTGCCAGCAGTTACTCAGCGGGAGGTACAGATACGCAGTATTTT; CDR3aa: CASSYSAGGTDTQYF; d_gene: TRBD2; v_gene: TRBV6-5; abundance: -; j_gene: TRBJ2-3
CDR3nt: TGTGCCAGCAGCTTGGACAGGGGGCGACCCCCAGGGGAGCTGTTTTTT; CDR3aa: CASSLDRGRPPGELFF; d_gene: TRBD1; v_gene: TRBV5-6; abundance: -; j_gene: TRBJ2-2
CDR3nt: TGTGCCAGCAGCGTGGGGGCGAATACGCAGTATTTT; CDR3aa: CASSVGANTQYF; d_gene: -; v_gene: TRBV25-1; abundance: -; j_gene: TRBJ2-3
CDR3nt: TGTGCCAGCAGCCAACCGGGACTAGCGCTCCACAATGAGCAGTTCTTC; CDR3aa: CASSQPGLALHNEQFF; d_gene: TRBD2; v_gene: TRBV14; abundance: once; j_gene: TRBJ2-1
CDR3nt: TGTGCCAGCAGCTTAGGGGTGGGTCAGAAGGGGAATGAGCAGTTCTTC; CDR3aa: CASSLGVGQKGNEQFF; d_gene: -; v_gene: TRBV7-7; abundance: -; j_gene: TRBJ2-1
CDR3nt: TGTGCCAGCAGCTTCGGCCAGGGAAGCACTGAAGCTTTCTTT; CDR3aa: CASSFGQGSTEAFF; d_gene: -; v_gene: TRBV7-9; abundance: few; j_gene: TRBJ1-1
CDR3nt: TGCGCCAGCAGCCAAGTACCAGCGGTGAAGGACACTGAAGCTTTCTTT; CDR3aa: CASSQVPAVKDTEAFF; d_gene: -; v_gene: TRBV4-1; abundance: -; j_gene: TRBJ1-1
CDR3nt: TGTGCCAGCAGACCTCAGGCCGAAGAGACCCAGTACTTC; CDR3aa: CASRPQAEETQYF; d_gene: -; v_gene: TRBV7-9; abundance: -; j_gene: TRBJ2-5
CDR3nt: TGTGCCAGCAGCTTACTAACTAGCGGGTACAATGAGCAGTTCTTC; CDR3aa: CASSLLTSGYNEQFF; d_gene: TRBD2; v_gene: TRBV7-2; abundance: -; j_gene: TRBJ2-1
CDR3nt: TGTGCCTGGAGTAGCGGGGGAGAGACCCAGTACTTC; CDR3aa: CAWSSGGETQYF; d_gene: TRBD2; v_gene: TRBV30; abundance: -; j_gene: TRBJ2-5
CDR3nt: TGCGCCAGCAGCTTGGGACAGGGAGACCCTGGAAACACCATATATTTT; CDR3aa: CASSLGQGDPGNTIYF; d_gene: TRBD1; v_gene: TRBV5-1; abundance: -; j_gene: TRBJ1-3
CDR3nt: TGTGCCAGCAACCCCATTTGGGGGGGAGGGACTGAAGCTTTCTTT; CDR3aa: CASNPIWGGGTEAFF; d_gene: -; v_gene: TRBV28; abundance: -; j_gene: TRBJ1-1
CDR3nt: TGTGCCAGCAGCCCCCTCGGTAGTCAGCCCCAGCATTTT; CDR3aa: CASSPLGSQPQHF; d_gene: -; v_gene: TRBV28; abundance: -; j_gene: TRBJ1-5
CDR3nt: TGTGCCAGCAGTCCAATTCCGGGACAGGGGTTTAATGAGCAGTTCTTC; CDR3aa: CASSPIPGQGFNEQFF; d_gene: TRBD1; v_gene: TRBV28; abundance: -; j_gene: TRBJ2-1
CDR3nt: TGTGCCAGCAGTTTAATGGCAGGGGTAGGGGCTGAAGCTTTCTTT; CDR3aa: CASSLMAGVGAEAFF; d_gene: -; v_gene: TRBV28; abundance: -; j_gene: TRBJ1-1
CDR3nt: TGTGCCAGTCAACCGACAGGGGGATCCCCCAATGAGCAGTTCTTC; CDR3aa: CASQPTGGSPNEQFF; d_gene: TRBD1; v_gene: TRBV27; abundance: -; j_gene: TRBJ2-1
CDR3nt: TGTGCCTGGAGTGACGACAGGGGGCGGGCGGTGACCCAGTACTTC; CDR3aa: CAWSDDRGRAVTQYF; d_gene: TRBD1; v_gene: TRBV30; abundance: once; j_gene: TRBJ2-5
CDR3nt: TGTGCCAGCAGCACTAGCGGCAGCTCCTACGAGCAGTACTTC; CDR3aa: CASSTSGSSYEQYF; d_gene: TRBD2; v_gene: TRBV7-8; abundance: -; j_gene: TRBJ2-7
CDR3nt: TGTGCCAGCAGCTTGGCGGAGAATCAGCCCCAGCATTTT; CDR3aa: CASSLAENQPQHF; d_gene: -; v_gene: TRBV7-9; abundance: -; j_gene: TRBJ1-5
CDR3nt: TGTGCCAGCAGTTTCCCCGGACTAGCGGGAGGGTGGAATGAGCAGTTCTTC; CDR3aa: CASSFPGLAGGWNEQFF; d_gene: TRBD2; v_gene: TRBV28; abundance: -; j_gene: TRBJ2-1
CDR3nt: TGCGCCAGCAGCCAAGATTTTACAGGGGGGGCCAAAAACATTCAGTACTTC; CDR3aa: CASSQDFTGGAKNIQYF; d_gene: TRBD1; v_gene: TRBV4-3; abundance: few; j_gene: TRBJ2-4
CDR3nt: TGCGCCAGCAGCCAAGCGTCCCAGGCGGGGAGGAACACGCAGTATTTT; CDR3aa: CASSQASQAGRNTQYF; d_gene: -; v_gene: TRBV4-1; abundance: -; j_gene: TRBJ2-3
CDR3nt: TGTGCCAGCAGTTCCCGGGGGAACTATGGCTACACCTTC; CDR3aa: CASSSRGNYGYTF; d_gene: -; v_gene: TRBV12-3/TRBV12-4; abundance: once; j_gene: TRBJ1-2
CDR3nt: TGCGCCAGCAGCAGATCGACTAGCCTAAGTTTCCACGAGCAGTACTTC; CDR3aa: CASSRSTSLSFHEQYF; d_gene: TRBD2; v_gene: TRBV5-1; abundance: -; j_gene: TRBJ2-7
CDR3nt: TGTGCCAGCAGCTTAGTATTTAGGGGTACGGCCTACGAGCAGTACTTC; CDR3aa: CASSLVFRGTAYEQYF; d_gene: -; v_gene: TRBV11-2; abundance: -; j_gene: TRBJ2-7
CDR3nt: TGTGCCAGCAGCACCATAAAGGACATCTCCGATGCAACTAATGAAAAACTGTTTTTT; CDR3aa: CASSTIKDISDATNEKLFF; d_gene: -; v_gene: TRBV6-2/TRBV6-3; abundance: many; j_gene: TRBJ1-4
CDR3nt: TGTGCCAGCAGTGAACGGGGCGGGAGCTCCTACAATGAGCAGTTCTTC; CDR3aa: CASSERGGSSYNEQFF; d_gene: TRBD2; v_gene: TRBV6-1; abundance: -; j_gene: TRBJ2-1
CDR3nt: TGTGCCAGCAACGACCGACAGGCTTCTGGCACTGAAGCTTTCTTT; CDR3aa: CASNDRQASGTEAFF; d_gene: -; v_gene: TRBV28; abundance: -; j_gene: TRBJ1-1
CDR3nt: TGTGCCAGCACCAGGACAGGGGGCAATGAGCAGTTCTTC; CDR3aa: CASTRTGGNEQFF; d_gene: TRBD1; v_gene: TRBV25-1; abundance: -; j_gene: TRBJ2-1
CDR3nt: TGTGCCAGCAGTTACTCGTGGGGGGGCCACGAGCAGTACTTC; CDR3aa: CASSYSWGGHEQYF; d_gene: -; v_gene: TRBV6-2/TRBV6-3; abundance: -; j_gene: TRBJ2-7
CDR3nt: TGTGCCAGCAGCCCATCCGGGACAGTGAACTATGGCTACACCTTC; CDR3aa: CASSPSGTVNYGYTF; d_gene: TRBD1; v_gene: TRBV5-5; abundance: -; j_gene: TRBJ1-2
CDR3nt: TGTGCCAGCAGAGGCGCTGCAGGGGCGGCGGAAAAACTGTTTTTT; CDR3aa: CASRGAAGAAEKLFF; d_gene: -; v_gene: TRBV6-6; abundance: few; j_gene: TRBJ1-4
CDR3nt: TGTGCCAGCAGCGCCACTGCGGGACTAACAATCACAGTGGGCAACAATGAGCAGTTCTTC; CDR3aa: CASSATAGLTITVGNNEQFF; d_gene: TRBD2; v_gene: TRBV9; abundance: -; j_gene: TRBJ2-1
CDR3nt: TGTGCCAGCTCACGCGCCCAGGGTAATGAGCAGTTCTTC; CDR3aa: CASSRAQGNEQFF; d_gene: -; v_gene: TRBV18; abundance: -; j_gene: TRBJ2-1
CDR3nt: TGCAGTGCTAGGGGGGGGGCGGAAGCTTTCTTT; CDR3aa: CSARGGAEAFF; d_gene: -; v_gene: TRBV20-1; abundance: -; j_gene: TRBJ1-1
CDR3nt: TGTGCCAGCACCACCTGGGGGGGCGGTAACTATGGCTACACCTTC; CDR3aa: CASTTWGGGNYGYTF; d_gene: -; v_gene: TRBV6-5; abundance: -; j_gene: TRBJ1-2
CDR3nt: TGTGCCAGCAGCTTAGCGTCTAGCGGGCGGGGGGAGCAGTTCTTC; CDR3aa: CASSLASSGRGEQFF; d_gene: TRBD2; v_gene: TRBV7-2; abundance: -; j_gene: TRBJ2-1
CDR3nt: TGTGCCAGCAGCCGCCTCAGCGGGGAGGCGGAAAATAATGGCTACACCTTC; CDR3aa: CASSRLSGEAENNGYTF; d_gene: -; v_gene: TRBV5-4; abundance: once; j_gene: TRBJ1-2
CDR3nt: TGCGCCAGCAGCTCCACAGGGTACAATGAGCAGTTCTTC; CDR3aa: CASSSTGYNEQFF; d_gene: -; v_gene: TRBV5-1; abundance: -; j_gene: TRBJ2-1
CDR3nt: TGTGCCAGTAGTCCGTCACCCCGCACAGGGGGTAGACGTGAAAAACTGTTTTTT; CDR3aa: CASSPSPRTGGRREKLFF; d_gene: TRBD1; v_gene: TRBV19; abundance: -; j_gene: TRBJ1-4
CDR3nt: TGTGCCAGCAGTTCCAGGGGGTTTAGCACAGATACGCAGTATTTT; CDR3aa: CASSSRGFSTDTQYF; d_gene: TRBD1; v_gene: TRBV6-5; abundance: -; j_gene: TRBJ2-3
CDR3nt: TGTGCCAGCAGCTCACAGGGGGGTTCACCCCTCCACTTT; CDR3aa: CASSSQGGSPLHF; d_gene: TRBD1; v_gene: TRBV2; abundance: -; j_gene: TRBJ1-6
CDR3nt: TGTGCCAGCTCCCGGGACAGACTTTTCTCCGGGGAGCTGTTTTTT; CDR3aa: CASSRDRLFSGELFF; d_gene: TRBD1; v_gene: TRBV18; abundance: -; j_gene: TRBJ2-2
CDR3nt: TGTGCCAGCAGCGAGGAAAACAGGGCGGGCTACACCTTC; CDR3aa: CASSEENRAGYTF; d_gene: -; v_gene: TRBV9; abundance: -; j_gene: TRBJ1-2
CDR3nt: TGTGCCAGCAGCTTATTAGCGGGAAGGAGGGACCACAATGAGCAGTTCTTC; CDR3aa: CASSLLAGRRDHNEQFF; d_gene: TRBD2; v_gene: TRBV11-2; abundance: -; j_gene: TRBJ2-1
CDR3nt: TGTGCCAGCAGCCCAGGGGCCGTTTGGGGGACCATATATTTT; CDR3aa: CASSPGAVWGTIYF; d_gene: -; v_gene: TRBV7-9; abundance: -; j_gene: TRBJ1-3
CDR3nt: TGTGCCAGCAGCTTAGCTCAGTCTAGCGGGAGACTCGGGCTCGGTGAGCAGTTCTTC; CDR3aa: CASSLAQSSGRLGLGEQFF; d_gene: TRBD2; v_gene: TRBV7-6; abundance: -; j_gene: TRBJ2-1